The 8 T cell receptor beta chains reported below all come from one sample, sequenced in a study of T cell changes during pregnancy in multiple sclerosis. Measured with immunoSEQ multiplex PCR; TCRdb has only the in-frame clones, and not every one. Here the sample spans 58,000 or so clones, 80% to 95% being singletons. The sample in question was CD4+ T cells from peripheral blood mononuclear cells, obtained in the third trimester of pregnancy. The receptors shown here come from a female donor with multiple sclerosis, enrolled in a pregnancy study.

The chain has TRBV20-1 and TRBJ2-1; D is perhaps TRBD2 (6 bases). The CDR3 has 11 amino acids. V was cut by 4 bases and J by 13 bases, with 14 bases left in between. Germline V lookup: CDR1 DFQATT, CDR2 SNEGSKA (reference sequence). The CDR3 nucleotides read TGCAGTGCTACGACTAGTACCTCACAGTTCTTC. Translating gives CSATTSTSQFF.

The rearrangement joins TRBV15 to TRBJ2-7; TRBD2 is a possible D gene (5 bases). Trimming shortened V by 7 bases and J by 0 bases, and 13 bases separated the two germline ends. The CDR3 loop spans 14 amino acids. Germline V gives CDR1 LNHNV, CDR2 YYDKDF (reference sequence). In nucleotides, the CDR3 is TGTGCCACCACCCAACGGGGTAGCTCCTACGAGCAGTACTTC. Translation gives CATTQRGSSYEQYF.

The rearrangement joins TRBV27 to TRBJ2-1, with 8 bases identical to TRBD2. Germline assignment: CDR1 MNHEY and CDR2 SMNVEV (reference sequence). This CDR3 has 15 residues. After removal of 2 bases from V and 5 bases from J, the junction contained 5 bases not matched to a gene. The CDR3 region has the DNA TGTGCCAGCAGTTTACCCTCGGGGGGGCACAATGAGCAGTTCTTC. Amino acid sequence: CASSLPSGGHNEQFF.

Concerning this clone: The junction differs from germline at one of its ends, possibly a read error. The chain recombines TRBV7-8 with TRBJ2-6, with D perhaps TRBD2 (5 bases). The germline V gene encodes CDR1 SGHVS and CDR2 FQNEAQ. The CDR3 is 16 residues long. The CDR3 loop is CASSLAGVAGANVLTF. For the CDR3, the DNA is TGTGCCAGCAGCCTAGCCGGGGTGGCTGGGGCCAACGTCCTGACTTTC.

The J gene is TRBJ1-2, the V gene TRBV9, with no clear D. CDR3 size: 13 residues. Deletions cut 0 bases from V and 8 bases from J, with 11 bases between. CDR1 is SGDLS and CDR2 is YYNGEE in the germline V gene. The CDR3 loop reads CASSVDTEEGYTF. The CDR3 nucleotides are TGTGCCAGCAGCGTAGATACGGAGGAGGGCTACACCTTC.

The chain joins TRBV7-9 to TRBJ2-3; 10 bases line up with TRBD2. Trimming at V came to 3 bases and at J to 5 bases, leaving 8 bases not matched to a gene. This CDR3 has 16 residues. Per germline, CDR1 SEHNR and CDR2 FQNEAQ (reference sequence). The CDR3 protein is CASSFLPGLALDTQYF. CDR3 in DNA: TGTGCCAGCAGCTTCCTTCCGGGACTAGCGTTAGATACGCAGTATTTT.

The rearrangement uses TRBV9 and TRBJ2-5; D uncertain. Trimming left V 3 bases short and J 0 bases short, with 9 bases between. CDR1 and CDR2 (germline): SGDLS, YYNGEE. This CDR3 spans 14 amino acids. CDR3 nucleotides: TGTGCCAGCAGCGCCCCGGTCCACCAAGAGACCCAGTACTTC. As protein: CASSAPVHQETQYF. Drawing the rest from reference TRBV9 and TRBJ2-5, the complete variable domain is DSGVTQTPKHLITATGQRVTLRCSPRSGDLSVYWYQQSLDQGLQFLIQYYNGEERAKGNILERFSAQQFPDLHSELNLSSLELGDSALYFCASSAPVHQETQYFGPGTRLLVL.

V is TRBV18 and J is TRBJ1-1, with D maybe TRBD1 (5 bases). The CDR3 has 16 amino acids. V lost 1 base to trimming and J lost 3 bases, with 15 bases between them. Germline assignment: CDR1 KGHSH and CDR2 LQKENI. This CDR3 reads CASSPRGAGVDTEAFF. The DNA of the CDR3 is TGTGCCAGCTCACCACGGGGCGCGGGGGTGGACACTGAAGCTTTCTTT.